The 11 T cell receptor beta chains given below trace back to one sample, sequenced in a study of regulatory T cells in long-lasting Graves disease. The time point here: persistent/refractory GD, antithyroid drugs over 5 years with positive TRAb. Making the TCR library involved RNA that had been extracted from PBMCs. Construction of TCR beta libraries relied on iRepertoire HTBI primers and on Arm-PCR targeting CDR3 regions. TCRdb re-derived calls from the multiplex PCR reads in MiXCR, one entry per CDR3 protein. The sample contains around 450,000 distinct CDR3 sequences, 20% to 25% of which appear only once. Here the sequenced sample was peripheral blood mononuclear cells (PBMCs), taken when the disease was refractory, from a patient treated with antithyroid drugs. The receptor source for this set is a female donor with Graves disease.

The chain carries TRBV20-1 and TRBJ2-6, with 7 nucleotides matching TRBD1. The CDR3 has 14 amino acids. V shed 7 bases, J shed 2 bases, and the junction held 5 bases outside the gene matches. Per germline, CDR1 DFQATT and CDR2 SNEGSKA (reference sequence). As DNA, the CDR3 is TGCAGTGGGGTAGACAGGGCTGGGGCCAACGTCCTGACTTTC. Its protein product is CSGVDRAGANVLTF.

The chain joins TRBV11-2 to TRBJ2-2; TRBD1 or TRBD2 may be the D gene (5 bases each). CDR3 length equals 15 residues. Trimming removed 6 bases at V and 2 bases at J, with 13 bases between. Germline values: CDR1 SGHAT, CDR2 FQNNGV. CDR3 in DNA: TGTGCCAGCAGAGCCGGGACCTATAACACCGGGGAGCTGTTTTTT. This translates into CASRAGTYNTGELFF.

This clonotype has only a few counts. The V gene is TRBV18, the J gene TRBJ2-5; D is perhaps TRBD1 (6 bases). The ends were cut back, 3 bases at V and 0 bases at J, with 8 bases in the middle. The CDR3 extends over 14 amino acids. The germline V gene encodes CDR1 KGHSH and CDR2 LQKENI. The CDR3, as DNA: TGTGCCAGCTCACCGGACAGCCACCAAGAGACCCAGTACTTC. Amino acid sequence: CASSPDSHQETQYF.

There are a few counts of this clonotype. The V gene is TRBV20-1, the J gene TRBJ2-5; D possibly corresponds to TRBD1 (6 bases). Germline V lookup: CDR1 DFQATT, CDR2 SNEGSKA (reference sequence). V gave up 2 bases and J gave up 5 bases, with 15 bases separating them. The CDR3 extends over 14 amino acids. The CDR3 reads CSARSLGASETQYF. Written as DNA, the CDR3 is TGCAGTGCTAGAAGTTTGGGGGCTTCGGAGACCCAGTACTTC.

In this sample, this clonotype turned up a few times. This rearrangement joins TRBV19 to TRBJ1-1; no definite D call. There are 12 residues in the CDR3. Germline V CDR1 and CDR2: LNHDA, SQIVND (reference sequence). V was shortened by 5 bases and J by 2 bases, with 6 bases between the two germline ends. The CDR3 DNA reads as TGTGCCAGTAGTGGGATCAACACTGAAGCTTTCTTT. It codes for CASSGINTEAFF.

A remark on this clonotype: A clone one base away is much larger, so this may be a read error. The rearrangement links TRBV11-1 to TRBJ1-1; D not certain. There are 13 residues in the CDR3. Trimming removed 5 bases at V and 3 bases at J, with 10 bases between. CDR1 is SGHAT and CDR2 is FQDESV in the germline V gene (reference sequence). The CDR3 DNA reads TGTGCCAGCAGCCCACACAGTGACACTGAAGCTTTCTTT. It encodes CASSPHSDTEAFF.

This clonotype was found many times. The rearrangement links TRBV28 to TRBJ1-5, with D possibly TRBD1 on 6 matching bases. The CDR3 has 12 amino acids. Germline CDR1 is MDHEN and CDR2 is SYDVKM. The ends were cut back, 9 bases at V and 7 bases at J, with 13 bases in the middle. The DNA of the CDR3 is TGTGCCAGTTCTAGGGGGAGGCAGCCCCAGCATTTT. Its protein is CASSRGRQPQHF. The whole variable domain, filled in from reference TRBV28 and TRBJ1-5, reads DVKVTQSSRYLVKRTGEKVFLECVQDMDHENMFWYRQDPGLGLRLIYFSYDVKMKEKGDIPEGYSVSREKKERFSLILESASTNQTSMYLCASSRGRQPQHFGDGTRLSIL.

This clonotype was observed a single time. This may be a read error: a much more frequent sequence differs by one nucleotide. The rearrangement links TRBV28 to TRBJ1-2, with D possibly TRBD1 on 6 matching bases. The CDR3 contains 13 residues. CDR1 and CDR2 (germline): MDHEN, SYDVKM. Between the trimmed V and J ends, which lost 10 bases and 4 bases, there was a span of 16 bases. CDR3 residues: CAITAGQSYGYTF. CDR3 sequence (DNA): TGTGCCATCACCGCTGGACAGAGCTATGGCTACACCTTC.

This clonotype was seen many times. The J gene is TRBJ1-2, the V gene TRBV24-1, with 8 bases lining up with TRBD1. The V gene's germline CDR1 is KGHDR and CDR2 SFDVKD. The junction had 6 bases not matched to a gene; V was cut back by 2 bases and J by 8 bases. The length of the CDR3 is 14 residues. The CDR3 region has the DNA TGTGCCACCAGTGATTCGGACAGGGCGGGAGGCTACACCTTC. Its protein is CATSDSDRAGGYTF.

The chain couples TRBV18 to TRBJ1-1; TRBD1 matches 8 bases. After removal of 6 bases from V and 4 bases from J, the junction contained 10 bases not matched to a gene. This CDR3 has 15 amino acids. Germline CDR1 and CDR2: KGHSH and LQKENI. The CDR3 loop reads CASSQDRERGTEAFF. In nucleotides, the CDR3 is TGTGCCAGCTCCCAGGACAGGGAACGGGGCACTGAAGCTTTCTTT.

This clonotype was counted many times. J is TRBJ2-5 and V is TRBV6-1; D is ambiguous. The V gene lost 7 bases and the J gene lost 1 base, with 4 bases spanning the gap. Germline CDR1 is MNHNS and CDR2 is SASEGT. The CDR3 spans 11 residues. CDR3 DNA sequence: TGTGCCAGCAATTTCCAAGAGACCCAGTACTTC. Protein: CASNFQETQYF.